The entry below describes one T cell receptor beta chain. The CDR3 totals 13 residues. In germline, CDR1 is SGHKS, CDR2 YYEKEE (reference sequence). Trimming at V came to 3 bases and at J to 8 bases, leaving 3 bases not matched to a gene. This sample is drawn from a study of blood T cell repertoires in COVID-19. Study-level information: Sites in the United States, Italy and Spain provided acute and convalescent COVID-19 samples. The analysed material was cDNA or gDNA that came from T cells, B-cell-depleted T cells, or PBMCs.

In the original workflow: Researchers report that nucleated cell counts were estimated from reference gene primer amplification. Clones were sequenced by immunoSEQ multiplex PCR, and TCRdb holds only the in-frame ones, with some missing. Clone size and V and J calls were adopted from that table, with D and trimming inferred from the DNA. The sample lists a few hundred thousand clones; less than 90% were seen once. One Seattle source followed patients from active infection through their disease course. The TCR originated in an older woman with COVID-19, enrolled during active disease. Sequenced: peripheral blood. The V gene is TRBV5-5, the J gene TRBJ1-3; 9 positions match TRBD1. CDR3 region: CASSYRDRDTIYF. Written as DNA, the CDR3 is TGTGCCAGCAGCTACCGGGACAGGGACACCATATATTTT. Full variable domain (missing parts from reference TRBV5-5 and TRBJ1-3): DAGVTQSPTHLIKTRGQQVTLRCSPISGHKSVSWYQQVLGQGPQFIFQYYEKEERGRGNFPDRFSARQFPNYSSELNVNALLLGDSALYLCASSYRDRDTIYFGEGSWLTVV.